This TCR beta chain was obtained from a study of T cell responses to AZD1222 COVID-19 vaccine. Clones were sequenced by immunoSEQ multiplex PCR, and TCRdb holds only the in-frame ones, with some missing. The sample yields some 180,000 clones, 94% seen once. Comment on this clone: Its antigen is not identified.

Trimming left V 0 bases short and J 4 bases short, with 15 bases between. Germline loops: CDR1 MNHEY, CDR2 SMNVEV (reference sequence). The CDR3 spans 16 residues. Study results and caveats: Targeting of unmutated variant regions was reportedly seen in nearly half of spike-specific TCRs. Repertoire sampling happened only post peak T cell response. Donors, mostly white British, included more females; clonal diversity was possibly underestimated.

Sequenced here: peripheral blood, sampled 28 days after the second AZD1222 dose. The chain is built from TRBV27 and TRBJ1-2; tentatively, D is TRBD1 (5 bases). This clonotype was obtained from an adult who received the AZD1222 COVID-19 vaccine. The CDR3 sequence: CASSLSGGGIVYGYTF. The CDR3 DNA reads TGTGCCAGCAGTTTATCCGGGGGGGGGATTGTCTATGGCTACACCTTC.